Shown below are 8 T cell receptor beta chains from a single sample sequenced in a study of chemoradiotherapy in HPV16-positive cancers. Profiling relied on immunoSEQ multiplex PCR, and the TCRdb table lists in-frame clones only, not all of them. The sample carries approximately 12,000 clones, about three fifths recorded once. Specimen collection occurred from a patient who underwent chemoradiotherapy. The source is a human donor with HPV-associated anogenital cancer.

The chain uses TRBV5-1 and TRBJ2-1; D gene ambiguous. This CDR3 has 16 amino acids. Germline V CDR1 and CDR2: SGHRS, YFSETQ. V lost 4 bases, J lost 0 bases, and 14 bases lay in between. The CDR3 bases are TGCGCCAGCAGCGCTGGAACCACCCCCTCCTACAATGAGCAGTTCTTC. Its protein product is CASSAGTTPSYNEQFF.

V usage is TRBV28 and J usage is TRBJ2-6; unclear D gene. Germline V gives CDR1 MDHEN, CDR2 SYDVKM. V was trimmed by 1 base and J by 0 bases, leaving 7 bases between them. This CDR3 has 16 amino acids. The CDR3 region has the DNA TGTGCCAGCAGTTTATCCCGGGCCTCTGGGGCCAACGTCCTGACTTTC. Its translation is CASSLSRASGANVLTF.

The chain has TRBV2 and TRBJ1-6; 8 positions match TRBD1. Germline CDR1 and CDR2: SNHLY and FYNNEI. The CDR3 has 13 residues. Trimming at V came to 10 bases and at J to 7 bases, leaving 6 bases not matched to a gene. CDR3 protein: CATYRDRNSPLHF. In nucleotides, the CDR3 is TGTGCCACCTACCGGGACAGGAATTCACCCCTCCACTTT. The complete variable domain, with remaining parts taken from reference TRBV2 and TRBJ1-6, reads EPEVTQTPSHQVTQMGQEVILRCVPISNHLYFYWYRQILGQKVEFLVSFYNNEISEKSEIFDDQFSVERPDGSNFTLKIRSTKLEDSAMYFCATYRDRNSPLHFGNGTRLTVT.

The chain has TRBV4-3 and TRBJ1-4; the match to TRBD1 covers 9 bases. Germline V gives CDR1 LGHNA, CDR2 YSLEER. V lost 3 bases, J lost 6 bases, and 8 bases stayed unmatched. This CDR3 spans 16 amino acids. The CDR3 coding sequence is TGCGCCAGCAGCCAGAGCCCCGGGACAGGGCATGAAAAACTGTTTTTT. This gives the protein CASSQSPGTGHEKLFF.

This clone has just a few counts. V gene TRBV7-9 combines with J gene TRBJ2-1; D remains ambiguous. Trimming removed 5 bases from V and 7 bases from J, with 9 bases in between. The CDR3 runs 12 residues. Germline V gene sequence: CDR1 SEHNR, CDR2 FQNEAQ (reference sequence). CDR3 region: CASSPTGNEQFF. In DNA form, the CDR3 reads TGTGCCAGCAGCCCGACTGGAAATGAGCAGTTCTTC.

This clone was counted only a few times. The rearrangement links TRBV9 to TRBJ2-7, with 10 bases that match TRBD1. V trimming: 0 bases; J trimming: 5 bases; junction bases outside the gene matches: 17. Germline assignment: CDR1 SGDLS and CDR2 YYNGEE. The length of the CDR3 is 19 residues. DNA for the CDR3: TGTGCCAGCAGCGTAGACCTCAATTTACCGGGACAGGGGAAAAACGAGCAGTACTTC. This encodes CASSVDLNLPGQGKNEQYF.

V and J are TRBV28 and TRBJ2-7; the D call may be TRBD1 or TRBD2 (6 bases each). The germline V and J ends were trimmed by 7 bases and 5 bases, with 18 bases remaining between them. Germline V gene sequence: CDR1 MDHEN, CDR2 SYDVKM. This CDR3 is 14 amino acids long. The CDR3 reads CASTEGGRVDEQYF. The CDR3 nucleotides read TGTGCCAGCACCGAGGGGGGACGCGTAGACGAGCAGTACTTC.

This clone was observed a single time. The chain links TRBV29-1 to TRBJ2-1; 8 bases fit TRBD2. CDR3 length equals 14 residues. Germline trimming cut 8 bases from V and 3 bases from J; bases unmatched to any gene: 9. Germline-derived CDR1 and CDR2 are SQVTM and ANQGSEA. The CDR3 DNA reads as TGCAGCACTGGTTCCAGCGGGAGCTACAATGAGCAGTTCTTC. Translating it yields CSTGSSGSYNEQFF.